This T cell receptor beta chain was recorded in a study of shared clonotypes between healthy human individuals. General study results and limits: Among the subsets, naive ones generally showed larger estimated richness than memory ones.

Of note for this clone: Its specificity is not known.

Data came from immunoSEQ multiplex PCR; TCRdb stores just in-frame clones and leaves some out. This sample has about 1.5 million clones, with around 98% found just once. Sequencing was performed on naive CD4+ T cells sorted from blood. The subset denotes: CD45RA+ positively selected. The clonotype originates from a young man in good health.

CDR3 sequence reads: CASSLQGGNTEAFF. In nucleotides, the CDR3 is TGCGCCAGCAGCCTACAGGGGGGGAACACTGAAGCTTTCTTT. The V call is TRBV4-3, the J call TRBJ1-1; 8 bases map to TRBD1. J lost 1 base, V lost 4 bases, and 2 bases had no gene match. The CDR3 is 14 residues long. Per germline, CDR1 LGHNA and CDR2 YSLEER.